The present TCR beta chain was sequenced within a study of blood T cell repertoires in COVID-19. Study information: Italy, Spain and the United States were the sources of the convalescent and acute COVID-19 samples. T cells, B-cell-depleted T cells, or PBMCs provided the cDNA or gDNA that served as material.

J gave up 4 bases and V 0 bases, and 4 bases lay outside the gene matches. Germline V gene data show CDR1 as SGHDT and CDR2 as YYEEEE. The CDR3 consists of 16 residues. Assay used: immunoSEQ multiplex PCR; TCRdb lists only in-frame clones, some missing. The data contain more than 400,000 clones, about nine tenths of them singletons. Enrollees, about 18 to 89 years old, lived in roughly 24 US areas. Symptom resolution, clearance, or two negative PCRs marked donors in Cohort 3 as recovered. This clonotype was obtained from a woman aged 18-29 years who had recovered from COVID-19. The material sequenced was PBMCs or T cells enriched from blood (not recorded which). The rearrangement joins TRBV5-6 to TRBJ1-2; 12 nucleotides agree with TRBD1. The CDR3 sequence is CASSLGDRGPSYGYTF. The CDR3 nucleotides read TGTGCCAGCAGCTTGGGGGACAGGGGGCCGAGCTATGGCTACACCTTC.